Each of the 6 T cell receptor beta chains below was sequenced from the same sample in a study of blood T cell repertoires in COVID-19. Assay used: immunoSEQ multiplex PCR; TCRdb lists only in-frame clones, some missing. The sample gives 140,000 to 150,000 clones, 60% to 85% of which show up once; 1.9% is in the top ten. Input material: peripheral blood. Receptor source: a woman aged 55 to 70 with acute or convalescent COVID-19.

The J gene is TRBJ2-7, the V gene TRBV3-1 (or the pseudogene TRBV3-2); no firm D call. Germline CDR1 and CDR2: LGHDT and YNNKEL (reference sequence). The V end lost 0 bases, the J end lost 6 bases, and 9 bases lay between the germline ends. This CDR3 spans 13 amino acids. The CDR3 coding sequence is TGTGCCAGCAGCCAAGATCATCGGTCCGAGCAGTACTTC. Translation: CASSQDHRSEQYF.

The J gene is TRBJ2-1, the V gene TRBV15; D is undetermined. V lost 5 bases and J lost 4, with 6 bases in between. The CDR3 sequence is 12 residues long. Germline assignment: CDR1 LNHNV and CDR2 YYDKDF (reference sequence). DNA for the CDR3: TGTGCCACCAGCCCGACTTACAATGAGCAGTTCTTC. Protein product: CATSPTYNEQFF.

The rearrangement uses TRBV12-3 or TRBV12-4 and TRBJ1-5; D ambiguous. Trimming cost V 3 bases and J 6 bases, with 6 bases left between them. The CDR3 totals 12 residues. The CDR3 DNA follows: TGTGCCAGCAGTTTCGGGAGTCAGCCCCAGCATTTT. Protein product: CASSFGSQPQHF.

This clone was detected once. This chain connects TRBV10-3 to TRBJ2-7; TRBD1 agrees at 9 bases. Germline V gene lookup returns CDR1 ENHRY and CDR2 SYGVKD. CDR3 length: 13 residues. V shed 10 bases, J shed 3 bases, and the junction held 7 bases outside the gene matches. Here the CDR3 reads CATSPGQGYEQYF. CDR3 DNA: TGTGCCACCTCTCCGGGACAGGGCTACGAGCAGTACTTC.

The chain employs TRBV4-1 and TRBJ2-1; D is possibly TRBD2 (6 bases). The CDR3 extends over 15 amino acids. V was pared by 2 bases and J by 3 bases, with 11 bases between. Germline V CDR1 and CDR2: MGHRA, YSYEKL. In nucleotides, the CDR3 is TGCGCCAGCAGCCAAAGTCGGGACTTCTACAATGAGCAGTTCTTC. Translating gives CASSQSRDFYNEQFF.

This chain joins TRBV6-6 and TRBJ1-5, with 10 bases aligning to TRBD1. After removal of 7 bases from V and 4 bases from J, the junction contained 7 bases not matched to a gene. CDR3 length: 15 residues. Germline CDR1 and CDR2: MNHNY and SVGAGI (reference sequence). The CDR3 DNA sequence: TGTGCCAGCAATCCCCTGGACAGGGGGAATCAGCCCCAGCATTTT. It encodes CASNPLDRGNQPQHF.